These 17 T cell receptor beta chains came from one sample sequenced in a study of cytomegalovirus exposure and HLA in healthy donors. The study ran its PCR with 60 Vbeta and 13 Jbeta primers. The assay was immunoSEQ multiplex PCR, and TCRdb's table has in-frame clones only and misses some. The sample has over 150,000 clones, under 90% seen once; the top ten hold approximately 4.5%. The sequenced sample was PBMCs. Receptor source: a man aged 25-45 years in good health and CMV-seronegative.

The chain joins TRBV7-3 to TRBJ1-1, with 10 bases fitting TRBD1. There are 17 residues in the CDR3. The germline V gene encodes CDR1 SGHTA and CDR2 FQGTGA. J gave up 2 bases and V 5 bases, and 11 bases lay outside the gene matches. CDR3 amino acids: CASSPLDRGRLNTEAFF. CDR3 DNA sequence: TGTGCCAGCAGCCCACTTGACAGGGGGCGCCTCAACACTGAAGCTTTCTTT.

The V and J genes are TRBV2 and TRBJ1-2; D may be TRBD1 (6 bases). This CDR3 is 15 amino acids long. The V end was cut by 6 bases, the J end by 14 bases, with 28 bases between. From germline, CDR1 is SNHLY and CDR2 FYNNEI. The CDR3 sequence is CASSRADRPPGMATF. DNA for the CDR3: TGTGCCAGCAGCCGGGCAGACAGGCCCCCGGGAATGGCTACCTTC. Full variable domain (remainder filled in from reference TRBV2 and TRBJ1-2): EPEVTQTPSHQVTQMGQEVILRCVPISNHLYFYWYRQILGQKVEFLVSFYNNEISEKSEIFDDQFSVERPDGSNFTLKIRSTKLEDSAMYFCASSRADRPPGMATFGSGTRLTVV.

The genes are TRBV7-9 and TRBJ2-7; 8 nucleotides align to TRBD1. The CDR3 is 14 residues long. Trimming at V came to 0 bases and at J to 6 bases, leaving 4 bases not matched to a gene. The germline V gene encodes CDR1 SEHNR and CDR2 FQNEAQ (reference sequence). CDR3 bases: TGTGCCAGCAGCTTAGCGTGGACAGGGAGCGAGCAGTACTTC. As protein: CASSLAWTGSEQYF.

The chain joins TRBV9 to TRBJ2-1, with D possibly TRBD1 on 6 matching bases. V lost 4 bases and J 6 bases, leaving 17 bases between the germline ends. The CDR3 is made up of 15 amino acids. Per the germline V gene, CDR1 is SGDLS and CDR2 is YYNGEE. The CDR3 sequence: CASSSTQGPGNEQFF. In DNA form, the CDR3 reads TGTGCCAGCAGCTCCACCCAGGGGCCTGGCAATGAGCAGTTCTTC.

In DNA, the CDR3 is TGTGCCAGCAGCCTCCCGGGAGATAGTAACACCGGGGAGCTGTTTTTT. Its translation is CASSLPGDSNTGELFF. The chain has TRBV25-1 and TRBJ2-2, with a tentative D call TRBD2 (6 bases). Germline V gene data show CDR1 as MGHDK and CDR2 as SYGVNS. V lost 6 bases and J 2 bases, leaving 16 bases between the germline ends. The CDR3 covers 16 residues. The whole variable domain, filled in from reference TRBV25-1 and TRBJ2-2, reads EADIYQTPRYLVIGTGKKITLECSQTMGHDKMYWYQQDPGMELHLIHYSYGVNSTEKGDLSSESTVSRIRTEHFPLTLESARPSHTSQYLCASSLPGDSNTGELFFGEGSRLTVL.

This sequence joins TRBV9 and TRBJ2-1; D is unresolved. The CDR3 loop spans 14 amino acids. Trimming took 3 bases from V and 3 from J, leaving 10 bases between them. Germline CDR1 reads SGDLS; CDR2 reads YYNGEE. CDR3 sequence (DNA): TGTGCCAGCAGCGAAACTGTTAGCTACAATGAGCAGTTCTTC. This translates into CASSETVSYNEQFF.

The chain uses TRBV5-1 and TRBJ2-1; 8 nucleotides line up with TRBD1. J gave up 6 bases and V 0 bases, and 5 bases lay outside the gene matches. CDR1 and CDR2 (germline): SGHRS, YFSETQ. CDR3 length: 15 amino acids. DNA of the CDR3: TGCGCCAGCAGCTTGGGACAGGGGCAAATCAATGAGCAGTTCTTC. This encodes CASSLGQGQINEQFF.

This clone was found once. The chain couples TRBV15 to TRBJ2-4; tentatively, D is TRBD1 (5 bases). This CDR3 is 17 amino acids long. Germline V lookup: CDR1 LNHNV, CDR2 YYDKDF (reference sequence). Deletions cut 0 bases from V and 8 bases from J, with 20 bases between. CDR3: CATSRDSVRGLEDIQYF. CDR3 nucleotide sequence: TGTGCCACCAGCAGAGATTCCGTAAGGGGCCTAGAAGACATTCAGTACTTC.

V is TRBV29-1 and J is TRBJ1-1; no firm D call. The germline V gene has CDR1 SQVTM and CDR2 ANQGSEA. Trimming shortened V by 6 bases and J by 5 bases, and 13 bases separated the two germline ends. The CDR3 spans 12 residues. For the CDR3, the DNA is TGCAGCGTCCCTGGAGGTGGAACTGAAGCTTTCTTT. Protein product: CSVPGGGTEAFF.

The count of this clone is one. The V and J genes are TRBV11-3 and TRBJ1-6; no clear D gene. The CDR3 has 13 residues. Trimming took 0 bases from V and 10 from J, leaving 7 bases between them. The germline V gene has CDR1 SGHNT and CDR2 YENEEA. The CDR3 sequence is CASSLDQESPLHF. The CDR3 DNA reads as TGTGCCAGCAGCTTAGATCAGGAATCACCCCTCCACTTT.

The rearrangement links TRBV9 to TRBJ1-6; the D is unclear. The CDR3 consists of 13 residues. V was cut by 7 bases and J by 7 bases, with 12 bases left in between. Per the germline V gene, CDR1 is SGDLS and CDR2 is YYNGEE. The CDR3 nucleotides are TGTGCCAGCGGGGAGCGTCCGAATTCACCCCTCCACTTT. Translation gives CASGERPNSPLHF.

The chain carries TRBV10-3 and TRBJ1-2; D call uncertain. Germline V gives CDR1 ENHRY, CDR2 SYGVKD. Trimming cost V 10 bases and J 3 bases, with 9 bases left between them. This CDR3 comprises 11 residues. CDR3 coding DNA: TGTGCCACCCACAGTTACTATGGCTACACCTTC. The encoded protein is CATHSYYGYTF.

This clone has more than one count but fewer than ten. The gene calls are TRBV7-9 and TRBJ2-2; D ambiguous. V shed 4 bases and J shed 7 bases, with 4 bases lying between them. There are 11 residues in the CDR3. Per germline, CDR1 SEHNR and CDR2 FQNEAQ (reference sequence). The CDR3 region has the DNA TGTGCCAGCAGCTCCTTCGGGGAGCTGTTTTTT. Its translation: CASSSFGELFF.

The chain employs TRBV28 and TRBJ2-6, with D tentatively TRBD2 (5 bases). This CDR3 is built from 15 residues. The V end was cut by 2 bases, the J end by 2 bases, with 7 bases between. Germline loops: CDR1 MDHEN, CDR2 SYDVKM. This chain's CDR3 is CASSLDGAGANVLTF. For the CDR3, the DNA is TGTGCCAGCAGTTTAGACGGGGCTGGGGCCAACGTCCTGACTTTC.

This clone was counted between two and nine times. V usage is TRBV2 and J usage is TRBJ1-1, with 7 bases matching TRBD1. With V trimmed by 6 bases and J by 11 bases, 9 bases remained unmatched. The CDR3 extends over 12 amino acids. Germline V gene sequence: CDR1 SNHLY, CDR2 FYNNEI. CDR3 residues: CASSAGQAWAFF. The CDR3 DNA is TGTGCCAGCAGCGCCGGACAGGCCTGGGCTTTCTTT. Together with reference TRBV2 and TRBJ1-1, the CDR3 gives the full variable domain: EPEVTQTPSHQVTQMGQEVILRCVPISNHLYFYWYRQILGQKVEFLVSFYNNEISEKSEIFDDQFSVERPDGSNFTLKIRSTKLEDSAMYFCASSAGQAWAFFGQGTRLTVV.

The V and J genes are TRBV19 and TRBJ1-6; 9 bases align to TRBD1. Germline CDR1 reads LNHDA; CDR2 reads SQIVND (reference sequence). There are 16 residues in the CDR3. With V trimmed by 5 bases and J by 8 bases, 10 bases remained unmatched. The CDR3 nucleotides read TGTGCCAGTAGTTCCGCCTGGGACAGGGACCATTCACCCCTCCACTTT. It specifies CASSSAWDRDHSPLHF. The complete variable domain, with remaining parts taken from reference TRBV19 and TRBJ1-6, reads DGGITQSPKYLFRKEGQNVTLSCEQNLNHDAMYWYRQDPGQGLRLIYYSQIVNDFQKGDIAEGYSVSREKKESFPLTVTSAQKNPTAFYLCASSSAWDRDHSPLHFGNGTRLTVT.

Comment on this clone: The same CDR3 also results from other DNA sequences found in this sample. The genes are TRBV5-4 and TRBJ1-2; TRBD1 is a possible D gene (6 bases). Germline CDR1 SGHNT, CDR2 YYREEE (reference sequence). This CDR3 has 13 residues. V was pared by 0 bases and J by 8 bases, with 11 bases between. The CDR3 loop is CASSLAPGAGYTF. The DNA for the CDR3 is TGTGCCAGCAGCTTGGCTCCAGGGGCCGGCTACACCTTC. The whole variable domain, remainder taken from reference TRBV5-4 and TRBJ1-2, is ETGVTQSPTHLIKTRGQQVTLRCSSQSGHNTVSWYQQALGQGPQFIFQYYREEENGRGNFPPRFSGLQFPNYSSELNVNALELDDSALYLCASSLAPGAGYTFGSGTRLTVV.